This T cell receptor beta chain derives from a study of long-term antiretroviral therapy in people with HIV (dated by TCRdb to between 2021 and 2023). With respect to the entire study: The earliest samples were collected roughly a decade before the 2015 WHO recommendation for immediate ART, at a time when ART was usually postponed until CD4 counts fell. This retrospective serial study examined whether starting ART and sustained HIV suppression were associated with changes in the composition and diversity of the TRB repertoire in peripheral blood. The cohort contributed over 150 cryopreserved PBMC samples from 30 adults with confirmed HIV infection, collected serially over a mean of roughly 6 years (range 1-12). Among the roughly 30 participants with HIV, eleven to twelve were female. Test extractions of a monoclonal T-cell line alongside under 35 polyclonal samples showed no cross-contamination during QIAcube processing.

The immunoSEQ hsTCRB v3.0 assay was used at survey level resolution to sequence the TRB variable region. The targeted TRB sequencing depth was roughly 35,000-50,000 T-cell genomes per sample. TRB libraries were pooled and sequenced on an Illumina MiSeq using a v3 150-cycle kit. The study's processing was this. Repertoire analysis ran in R within a reproducible Nextflow workflow covering QC, data transformation and analysis. LymphoSeq2, an R package for exploring AIRR-Seq data, was used to implement the custom analyses. A handful of samples that produced fewer than 5000 total TRB sequences were removed, so 150 to 200 HIV repertoires were analyzed. Of the roughly 180 retained HIV repertoires, almost 60 were collected before and about 130 after ART initiation. Each repertoire was downsampled to 5000 TRB nucleotide sequences, and summary statistics were averaged across 100 downsampling iterations. Only TRB sequences with CDR3 regions of at least seven amino acids were retained for analysis. Diversity was measured with a Shannon entropy-derived clonality score and the Gini coefficient. Repertoire networks linked the top 5000 CDR3 amino acid sequences whenever two sequences differed by an edit distance of one. For TRB CDR3 amino acid sequences, antigen specificity groups and MHC restriction were predicted with GLIPH2. Known CMV, EBV, HIV or tissue antigen associations were flagged by matching CDR3 amino acid sequences against VDJdb and McPAS-TCR. Pre-ART, post-ART and control groups were compared with Wilcoxon signed-rank tests and Holm-Bonferroni correction. Not all clones reach the TCRdb copy of this immuneACCESS table, which keeps in-frame sequences only. Checked studies attribute under half of the gap to unresolved V genes and leave the rest unexplained. That table gives V, J and clone size, and the DNA gave D and trimming. This sample holds 29,000 or so clones; 85% to 95% were observed only once. About 2.6% of the sample is in the top ten clones.

To be included, a participant needed at least one PBMC sample from before ART initiation plus at least two post-ART samples. All participants with HIV were treated in the United States of America. Cryopreserved samples of 1-10 million PBMC were thawed and washed before DNA extraction. At the time of the earliest PBMC sample, participants with HIV were aged between roughly 20 and 55 years. Per participant, PBMC samples came from 1-4 timepoints prior to ART initiation and 2-8 timepoints following ART initiation, for a median of 7 samples. Serial HIV viral load, CD4+ T-cell count, ART history and demographic data were obtained for every participant. Genomic DNA was extracted from unsorted PBMC with a Qiagen kit on a QIAcube, with processing performed in batches of 12 samples. Its CDR3 holds 16 amino acids, cysteine through phenylalanine. The kept DNA is CDR3 alone, 48 bases in frame from the first base. Taken from the germline V gene, the CDR1 and CDR2 loops are SGHAT and FQNNGV. Trimming removed 1 base from V and 0 bases from J, leaving 10 bases between the germline ends.

This clone was picked up one time. It has no known antigen specificity. The input lacks base qualities; no much larger clone sits a single base away. Overall results and qualifications from the work: No data were available on ART adherence, viral resistance or therapy changes, limiting inferences about post-ART repertoire changes. The samples span the years 2004 to 2017, and the ART regimens used may be less effective than current regimens. Owing to limited PBMC availability, only the TCR beta chain was sequenced, without alpha chain pairing. A significant increase in TRB diversity was found to be associated with ART initiation, although TRB diversity was observed to remain significantly below that of transplant donor controls even after long-term ART. Expanded TRB clones identified before ART initiation dominated the repertoire across all time points, though the dominance fluctuated and decreased in many PLHIV after ART. Unsorted PBMC were profiled instead of sorted CD4+ and CD8+ T cells because pre-ART samples had limited cell numbers. Compared with controls, HIV repertoires had narrower CDR3 length ranges, and the network structure pointed to an antigen-experienced repertoire that shifted only slightly toward naive after ART.

This sequence uses TRBV11-2 and TRBJ1-5, and possibly TRBD1, on 5 matching bases. This clonotype was obtained from a man in his fifties with HIV. The specimen comprised unsorted PBMCs, sampled roughly 7.1 years after starting antiretroviral therapy. The CDR3 protein sequence reads: CASSLGTTVSNQPQHF. The sequenced DNA: TGTGCCAGCAGCTTAGGGACAACAGTTAGCAATCAGCCCCAGCATTTT.